The clone carrying this T cell receptor (beta chain) was seen a few times. Trimming removed 2 bases at V and 3 bases at J, with 11 bases between. Germline V gene sequence: CDR1 LNHDA, CDR2 SQIVND (reference sequence). This CDR3 comprises 15 residues. This sample was taken from a study of blood T cell repertoires in COVID-19. Study in general: COVID-19 samples from acute and convalescent phases originated in the United States, Italy and Spain.

Patients from Seattle were sampled longitudinally, starting during active infection. Using immunoSEQ multiplex PCR, the repertoire was profiled, and TCRdb retains in-frame clones only, with some absent. The table lists 250,000 to 400,000 clones, roughly nine tenths of them singletons. Sequencing used peripheral blood. This clonotype was obtained from a woman aged 25 to 39 with COVID-19, enrolled during active disease. This sequence joins TRBV19 and TRBJ1-5, with a weak D call TRBD1 (6 bases). The CDR3 protein is CASSIRTAINQPQHF. Here the CDR3 DNA reads TGTGCCAGTAGTATAAGGACAGCCATCAATCAGCCCCAGCATTTT.